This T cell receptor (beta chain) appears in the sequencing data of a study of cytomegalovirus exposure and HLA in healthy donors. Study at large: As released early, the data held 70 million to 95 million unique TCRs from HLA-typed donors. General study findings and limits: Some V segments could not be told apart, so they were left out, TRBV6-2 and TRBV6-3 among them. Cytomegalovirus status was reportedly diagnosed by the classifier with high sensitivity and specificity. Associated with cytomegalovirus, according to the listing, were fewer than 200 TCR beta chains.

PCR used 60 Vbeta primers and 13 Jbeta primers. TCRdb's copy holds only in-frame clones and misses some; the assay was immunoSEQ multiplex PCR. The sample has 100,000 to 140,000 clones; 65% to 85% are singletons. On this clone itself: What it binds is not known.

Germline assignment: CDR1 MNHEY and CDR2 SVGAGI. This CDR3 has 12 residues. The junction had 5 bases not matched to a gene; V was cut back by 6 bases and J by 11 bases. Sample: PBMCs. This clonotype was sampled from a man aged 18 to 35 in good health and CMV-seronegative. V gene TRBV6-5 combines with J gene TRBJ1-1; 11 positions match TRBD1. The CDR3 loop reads CASSWDRGKAFF. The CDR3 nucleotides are TGTGCCAGCAGCTGGGACAGGGGGAAGGCTTTCTTT.